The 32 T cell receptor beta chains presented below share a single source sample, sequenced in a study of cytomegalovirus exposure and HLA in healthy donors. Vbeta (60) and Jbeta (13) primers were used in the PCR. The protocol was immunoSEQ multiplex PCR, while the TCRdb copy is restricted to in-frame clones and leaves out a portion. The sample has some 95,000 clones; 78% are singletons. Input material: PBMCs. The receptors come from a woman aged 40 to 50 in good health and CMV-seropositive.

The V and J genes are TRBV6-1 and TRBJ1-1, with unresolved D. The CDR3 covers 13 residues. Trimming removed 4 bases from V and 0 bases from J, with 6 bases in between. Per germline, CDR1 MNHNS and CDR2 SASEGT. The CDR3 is CASSGLVNTEAFF. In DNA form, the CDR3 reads TGTGCCAGCAGTGGGCTAGTGAACACTGAAGCTTTCTTT.

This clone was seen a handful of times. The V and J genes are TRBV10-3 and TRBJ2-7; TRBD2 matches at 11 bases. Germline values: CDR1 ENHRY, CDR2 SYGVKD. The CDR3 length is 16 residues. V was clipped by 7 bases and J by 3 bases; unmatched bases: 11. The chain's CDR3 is CAITQSPGLADYEQYF. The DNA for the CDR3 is TGTGCCATCACCCAGTCTCCGGGACTAGCGGACTACGAGCAGTACTTC.

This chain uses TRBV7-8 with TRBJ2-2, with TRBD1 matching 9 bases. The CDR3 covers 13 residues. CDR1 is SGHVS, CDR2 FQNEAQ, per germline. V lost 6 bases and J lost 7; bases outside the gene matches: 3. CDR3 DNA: TGTGCCAGCAGGCAGACAGGGGGCGGGGAGCTGTTTTTT. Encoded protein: CASRQTGGGELFF.

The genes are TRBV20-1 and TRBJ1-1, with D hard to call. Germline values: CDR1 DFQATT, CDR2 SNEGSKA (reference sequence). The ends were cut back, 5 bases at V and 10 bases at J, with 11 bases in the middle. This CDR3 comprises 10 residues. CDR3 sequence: CSAGERGAFF. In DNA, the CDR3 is TGCAGTGCTGGGGAACGGGGAGCTTTCTTT.

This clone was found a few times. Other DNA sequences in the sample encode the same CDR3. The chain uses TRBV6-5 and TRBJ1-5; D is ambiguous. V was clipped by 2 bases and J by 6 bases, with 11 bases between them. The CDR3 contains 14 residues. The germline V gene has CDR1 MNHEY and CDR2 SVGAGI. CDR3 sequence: CASSYGRSGQPQHF. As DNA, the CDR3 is TGTGCCAGCAGTTACGGCAGGTCCGGTCAGCCCCAGCATTTT.

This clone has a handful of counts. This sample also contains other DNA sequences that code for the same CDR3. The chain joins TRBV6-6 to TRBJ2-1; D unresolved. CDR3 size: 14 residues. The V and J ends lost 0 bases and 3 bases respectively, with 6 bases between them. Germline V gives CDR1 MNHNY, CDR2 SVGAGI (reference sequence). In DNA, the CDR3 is TGTGCCAGCAGTTACTCGAGAGTCTACAATGAGCAGTTCTTC. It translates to CASSYSRVYNEQFF.

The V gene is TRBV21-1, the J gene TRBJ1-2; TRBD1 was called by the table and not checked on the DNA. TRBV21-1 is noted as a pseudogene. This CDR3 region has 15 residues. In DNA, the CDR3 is TGTGCCAGCCCCCAGGACAAGGCGTGTAACTATGGCTACACCTTC. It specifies CASPQDKACNYGYTF.

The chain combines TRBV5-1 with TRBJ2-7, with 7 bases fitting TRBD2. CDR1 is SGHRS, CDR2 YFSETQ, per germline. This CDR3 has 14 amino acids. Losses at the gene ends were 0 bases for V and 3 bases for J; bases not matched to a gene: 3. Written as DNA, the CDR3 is TGCGCCAGCAGCTTGGGGCAGCGGGACTACGAGCAGTACTTC. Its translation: CASSLGQRDYEQYF.

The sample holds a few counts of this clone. CDR3 nucleotide sequence: TGTGCCAGCAGCTTAGTTGCGGGTGGGGCCAACGTCCTGACTTTC. Residues: CASSLVAGGANVLTF. V gene TRBV11-3 combines with J gene TRBJ2-6; a weak D match, TRBD2 (5 bases). The CDR3 extends over 15 amino acids. V lost 1 base, J lost 3 bases, and 7 bases lay in between. Germline CDR1 reads SGHNT; CDR2 reads YENEEA.

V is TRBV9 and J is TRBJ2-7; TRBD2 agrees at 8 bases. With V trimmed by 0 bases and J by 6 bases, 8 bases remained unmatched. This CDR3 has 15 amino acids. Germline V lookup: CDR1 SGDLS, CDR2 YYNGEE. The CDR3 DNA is TGTGCCAGCAGCGTAGCTTCCAGCGGGAGTGGCGAGCAGTACTTC. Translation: CASSVASSGSGEQYF.

The CDR3 DNA sequence: TGTGCCACCCGTCAAGGCGGAACCTCCTACGAGCAGTACTTC. The encoded protein is CATRQGGTSYEQYF. This chain joins TRBV7-2 and TRBJ2-7; no clear D. Trimming cost V 10 bases and J 0 bases, with 16 bases left between them. This CDR3 is 14 amino acids long. The germline V gene encodes CDR1 SGHTA and CDR2 FQGNSA.

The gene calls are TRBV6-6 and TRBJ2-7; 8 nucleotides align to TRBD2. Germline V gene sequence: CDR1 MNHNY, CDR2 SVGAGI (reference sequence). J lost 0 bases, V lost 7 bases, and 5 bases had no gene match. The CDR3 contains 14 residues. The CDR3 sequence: CASKGAGDSYEQYF. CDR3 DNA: TGTGCCAGCAAGGGAGCGGGGGACTCCTACGAGCAGTACTTC.

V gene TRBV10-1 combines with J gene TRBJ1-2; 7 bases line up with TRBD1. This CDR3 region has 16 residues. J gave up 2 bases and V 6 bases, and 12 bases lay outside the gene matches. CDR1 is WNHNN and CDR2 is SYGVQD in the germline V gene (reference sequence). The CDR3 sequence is CASRLGPDRPNYGYTF. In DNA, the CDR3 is TGCGCCAGCAGGCTGGGGCCGGACAGGCCAAACTATGGCTACACCTTC.

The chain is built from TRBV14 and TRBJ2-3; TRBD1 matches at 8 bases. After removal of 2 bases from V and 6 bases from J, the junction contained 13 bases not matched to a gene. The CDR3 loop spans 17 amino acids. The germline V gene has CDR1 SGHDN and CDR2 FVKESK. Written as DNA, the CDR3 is TGTGCCAGCAGCCAATCCAGAATCGGACAGGGAATGGATACGCAGTATTTT. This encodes CASSQSRIGQGMDTQYF. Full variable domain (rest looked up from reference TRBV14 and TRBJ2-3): EAGVTQFPSHSVIEKGQTVTLRCDPISGHDNLYWYRRVMGKEIKFLLHFVKESKQDESGMPNNRFLAERTGGTYSTLKVQPAELEDSGVYFCASSQSRIGQGMDTQYFGPGTRLTVL.

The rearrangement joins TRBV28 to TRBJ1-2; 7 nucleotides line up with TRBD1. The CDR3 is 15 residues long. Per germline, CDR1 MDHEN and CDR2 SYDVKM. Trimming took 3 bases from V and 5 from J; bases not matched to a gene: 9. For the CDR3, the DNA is TGTGCCAGCAGTTTGGGGCAGGGGGTGGGGTATGGCTACACCTTC. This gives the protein CASSLGQGVGYGYTF.

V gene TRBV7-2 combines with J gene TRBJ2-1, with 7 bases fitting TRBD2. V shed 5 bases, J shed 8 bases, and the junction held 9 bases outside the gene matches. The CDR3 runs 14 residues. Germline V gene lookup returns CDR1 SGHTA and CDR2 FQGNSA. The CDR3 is CASSRTSQAHEQFF. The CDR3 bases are TGTGCCAGCAGCCGGACTAGTCAGGCCCATGAGCAGTTCTTC.

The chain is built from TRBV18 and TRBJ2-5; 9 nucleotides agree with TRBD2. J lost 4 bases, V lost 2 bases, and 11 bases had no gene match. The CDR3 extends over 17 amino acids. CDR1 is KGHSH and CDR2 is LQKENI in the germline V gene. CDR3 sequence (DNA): TGTGCCAGCTCACCATCGGCTAGCGGGATTCTCTCAGAGACCCAGTACTTC. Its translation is CASSPSASGILSETQYF.

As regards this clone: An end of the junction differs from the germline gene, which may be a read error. The CDR3 loop is CSSSLGAGSFGRRGETQYF. The CDR3 nucleotides are TGTTCCAGCAGCTTAGGAGCGGGATCGTTTGGGCGGAGGGGAGAGACCCAGTACTTC. V gene TRBV7-9 combines with J gene TRBJ2-5, with TRBD2 matching over 7 bases. The germline V gene has CDR1 SEHNR and CDR2 FQNEAQ (reference sequence). CDR3 length: 19 residues.

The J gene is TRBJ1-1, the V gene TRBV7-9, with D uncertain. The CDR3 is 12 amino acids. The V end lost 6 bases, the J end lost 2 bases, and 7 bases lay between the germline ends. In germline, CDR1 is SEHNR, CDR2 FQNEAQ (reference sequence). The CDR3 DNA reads TGTGCCAGCAGGCGCTCCAACACTGAAGCTTTCTTT. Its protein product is CASRRSNTEAFF.

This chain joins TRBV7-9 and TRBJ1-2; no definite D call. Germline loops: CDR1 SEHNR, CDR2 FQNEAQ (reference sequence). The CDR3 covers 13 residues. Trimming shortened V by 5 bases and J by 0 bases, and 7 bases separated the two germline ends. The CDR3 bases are TGTGCCAGCAGCCCCGCAGCTAACTATGGCTACACCTTC. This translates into CASSPAANYGYTF.

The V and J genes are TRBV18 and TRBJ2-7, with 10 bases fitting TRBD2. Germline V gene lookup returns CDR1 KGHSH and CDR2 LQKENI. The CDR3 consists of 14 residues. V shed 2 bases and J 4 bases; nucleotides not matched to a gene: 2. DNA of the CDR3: TGTGCCAGCTCACCAGAGACTAGCGGGTACGAGCAGTACTTC. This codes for CASSPETSGYEQYF.

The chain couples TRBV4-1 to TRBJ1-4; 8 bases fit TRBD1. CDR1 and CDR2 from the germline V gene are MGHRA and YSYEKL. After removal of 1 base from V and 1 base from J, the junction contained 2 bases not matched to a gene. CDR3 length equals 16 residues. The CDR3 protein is CASSQAGGLTNEKLFF. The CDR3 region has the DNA TGCGCCAGCAGCCAAGCAGGGGGCTTAACTAATGAAAAACTGTTTTTT.

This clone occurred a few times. The CDR3 protein is CASSEDATGGYGYTF. CDR3 coding DNA: TGTGCCAGCAGTGAAGATGCAACAGGGGGCTATGGCTACACCTTC. This chain joins TRBV6-1 and TRBJ1-2; the match to TRBD1 covers 8 bases. Germline lookup yields CDR1 MNHNS and CDR2 SASEGT. V lost 1 base and J lost 4; bases outside the gene matches: 5. The CDR3 sequence is 15 residues long.

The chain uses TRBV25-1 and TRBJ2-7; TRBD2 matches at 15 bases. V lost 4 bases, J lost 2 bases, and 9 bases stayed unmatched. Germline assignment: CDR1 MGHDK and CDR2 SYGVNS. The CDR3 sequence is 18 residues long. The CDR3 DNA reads TGTGCCAGCAGTGCCTCCACCGGGACTAGCGGGAGGACCTACGAGCAGTACTTC. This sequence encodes CASSASTGTSGRTYEQYF.

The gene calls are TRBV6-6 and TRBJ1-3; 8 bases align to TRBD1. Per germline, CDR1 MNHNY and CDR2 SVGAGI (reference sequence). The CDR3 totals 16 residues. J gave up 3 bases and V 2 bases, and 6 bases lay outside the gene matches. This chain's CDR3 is CASSYRQGIYGNTIYF. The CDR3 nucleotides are TGTGCCAGCAGTTACCGACAGGGGATATATGGAAACACCATATATTTT.

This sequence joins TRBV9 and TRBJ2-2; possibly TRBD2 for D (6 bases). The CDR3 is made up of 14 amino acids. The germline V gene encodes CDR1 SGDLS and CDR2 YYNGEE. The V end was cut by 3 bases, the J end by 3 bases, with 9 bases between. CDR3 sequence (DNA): TGTGCCAGCAGCGAGGGACTTTACACCGGGGAGCTGTTTTTT. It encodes CASSEGLYTGELFF. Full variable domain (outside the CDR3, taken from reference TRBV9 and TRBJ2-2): DSGVTQTPKHLITATGQRVTLRCSPRSGDLSVYWYQQSLDQGLQFLIQYYNGEERAKGNILERFSAQQFPDLHSELNLSSLELGDSALYFCASSEGLYTGELFFGEGSRLTVL.

DNA of the CDR3: TGTGCCAGCAGTGTAGGCGGGAGGAAAGAGACCCAGTACTTC. Encoded protein: CASSVGGRKETQYF. The chain is built from TRBV2 and TRBJ2-5; 8 nucleotides line up with TRBD2. The trim removed 4 bases at V and 3 bases at J, leaving 4 bases unmatched. Germline CDR1 and CDR2: SNHLY and FYNNEI. This CDR3 is 14 amino acids long.

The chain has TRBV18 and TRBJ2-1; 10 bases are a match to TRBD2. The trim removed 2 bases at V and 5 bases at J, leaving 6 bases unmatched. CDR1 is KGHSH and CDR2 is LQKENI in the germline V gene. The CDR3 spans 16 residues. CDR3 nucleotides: TGTGCCAGCTCACCATCACGGACTAGCGGAAACAATGAGCAGTTCTTC. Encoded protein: CASSPSRTSGNNEQFF.

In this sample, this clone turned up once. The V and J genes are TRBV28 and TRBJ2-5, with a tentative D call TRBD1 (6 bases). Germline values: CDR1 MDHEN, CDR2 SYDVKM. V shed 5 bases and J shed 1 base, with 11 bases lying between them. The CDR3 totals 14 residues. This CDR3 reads CASSQGQPQETQYF. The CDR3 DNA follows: TGTGCCAGCAGTCAAGGACAGCCCCAAGAGACCCAGTACTTC.

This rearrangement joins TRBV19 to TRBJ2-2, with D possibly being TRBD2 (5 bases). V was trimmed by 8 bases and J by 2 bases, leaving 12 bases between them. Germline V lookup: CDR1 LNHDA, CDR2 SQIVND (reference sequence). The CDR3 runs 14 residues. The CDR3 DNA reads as TGTGCCAGTCGAGGGCAACAAAACACCGGGGAGCTGTTTTTT. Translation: CASRGQQNTGELFF.

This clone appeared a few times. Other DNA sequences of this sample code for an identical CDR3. The CDR3 loop is CASSIGARGQETQYF. CDR3 in DNA: TGTGCCAGTAGTATAGGGGCGCGGGGGCAAGAGACCCAGTACTTC. V and J are TRBV19 and TRBJ2-5; 7 positions agree with TRBD2. This CDR3 has 15 amino acids. Trimming removed 1 base from V and 2 bases from J; junction bases left unmatched: 4. Germline CDR1 reads LNHDA; CDR2 reads SQIVND (reference sequence).

This CDR3 is CASSISGSINTDTQYF. CDR3 in DNA: TGTGCCAGCAGTATTAGCGGGAGTATTAACACAGATACGCAGTATTTT. The chain employs TRBV7-9 and TRBJ2-3, with 9 bases that match TRBD2. The CDR3 sequence is 16 residues long. Germline lookup yields CDR1 SEHNR and CDR2 FQNEAQ (reference sequence). V lost 6 bases, J lost 2 bases, and 9 bases stayed unmatched.